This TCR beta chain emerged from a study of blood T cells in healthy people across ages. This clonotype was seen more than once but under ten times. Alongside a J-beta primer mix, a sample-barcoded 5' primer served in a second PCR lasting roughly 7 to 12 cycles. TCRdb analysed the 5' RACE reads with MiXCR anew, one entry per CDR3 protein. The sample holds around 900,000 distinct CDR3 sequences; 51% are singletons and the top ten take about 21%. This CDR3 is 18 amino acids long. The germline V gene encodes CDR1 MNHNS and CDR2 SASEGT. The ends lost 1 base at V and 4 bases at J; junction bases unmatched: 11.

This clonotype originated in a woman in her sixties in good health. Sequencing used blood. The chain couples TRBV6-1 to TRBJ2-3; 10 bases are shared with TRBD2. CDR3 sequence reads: CASSEERVLAGASDTQYF. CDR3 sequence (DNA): TGTGCCAGCAGTGAAGAAAGGGTTCTAGCGGGAGCCTCAGATACGCAGTATTTT.